This entry features one TCR beta chain sequence. Its specificity is unknown. Trimming shortened V by 1 base and J by 5 bases, and 14 bases separated the two germline ends. The CDR3 is made up of 15 amino acids. Germline V lookup: CDR1 SGHAT, CDR2 FQNNGV. The protocol was immunoSEQ multiplex PCR, while the TCRdb copy is restricted to in-frame clones and leaves out a portion. The data hold 2 million to 3 million clones, with roughly 93% observed a single time. This record belongs to a study of shared clonotypes between healthy human individuals. At the level of the study: CD8 memory received one plate per donor, CD8 naive two, CD4 memory three and CD4 naive three.

Regarding the study as a whole: Memory subsets generally showed smaller estimated richness than naive subsets did. Rarefaction demonstrated incomplete sorted-subset sequencing despite large depth.

The rearrangement links TRBV11-2 to TRBJ1-2; no definite D call. This sequence originates from a young man in good health. Some clones in this sample may be carry-over from other donors' samples. Sequenced material: naive CD4+ T cells from PBMCs. Subset specified: CD45RA+ positively selected. DNA of the CDR3: TGTGCCAGCAGCTTAGCGGCCAGACAAGCTTATGGCTACACCTTC. Amino acid sequence: CASSLAARQAYGYTF.